The 30 T cell receptor beta chains in this list originate from one sample, sequenced in a study of T cell changes during pregnancy in multiple sclerosis (dated by TCRdb to between 2019 and 2020). The library was made by the immunoSEQ multiplex PCR assay. Entries here come from immuneACCESS through TCRdb and include only in-frame sequences with V and J called. Some clones fail to appear in such tables; in the studies checked, an unresolved V gene covers under half of the shortfall, and the cause of the remainder is unknown. The sample table contains 40,000 to 60,000 clones; only one count was recorded for 80% to 95% of them. In total, the top ten clones hold 0.99% of the sample. Source: peripheral blood, taken after pregnancy. Every receptor here comes from a female donor with multiple sclerosis, enrolled in a pregnancy study.

V is TRBV6-1 and J is TRBJ1-1, with D possibly being TRBD1 (6 bases). Deletions cut 3 bases from V and 0 bases from J, with 20 bases between. The CDR3 extends over 18 amino acids. From germline, CDR1 is MNHNS and CDR2 SASEGT. Here the CDR3 DNA reads TGTGCCAGCAGTGATGGGGGGGTGTTACAGGGCATGAACACTGAAGCTTTCTTT. Amino acids: CASSDGGVLQGMNTEAFF.

This chain uses TRBV5-6 with TRBJ2-3; TRBD2 agrees at 8 bases. The CDR3 has 15 amino acids. The germline V gene has CDR1 SGHDT and CDR2 YYEEEE. Trimming at V came to 2 bases and at J to 1 base, leaving 3 bases not matched to a gene. CDR3 sequence (DNA): TGTGCCAGCAGCTTAAGCGGGGGCCGCACAGATACGCAGTATTTT. This translates into CASSLSGGRTDTQYF. The full variable domain, in which reference TRBV5-6 and TRBJ2-3 provide the parts outside the CDR3, is DAGVTQSPTHLIKTRGQQVTLRCSPKSGHDTVSWYQQALGQGPQFIFQYYEEEERQRGNFPDRFSGHQFPNYSSELNVNALLLGDSALYLCASSLSGGRTDTQYFGPGTRLTVL.

This chain joins TRBV11-2 and TRBJ2-3; no clear D gene. The CDR3 sequence is 13 residues long. V shed 7 bases and J shed 2 bases, with 10 bases lying between them. Germline V CDR1 and CDR2: SGHAT, FQNNGV. CDR3 protein: CASTRFLTDTQYF. The CDR3 coding sequence is TGTGCCAGCACCCGTTTCCTCACAGATACGCAGTATTTT.

This rearrangement joins TRBV11-3 to TRBJ1-2; D gene ambiguous. The CDR3 spans 13 residues. The V gene's germline CDR1 is SGHNT and CDR2 YENEEA. V lost 4 bases, J lost 5 bases, and 11 bases lay in between. DNA for the CDR3: TGTGCCAGCAGCTCCGACGGGGTATATGGCTACACCTTC. It yields the protein CASSSDGVYGYTF.

The chain carries TRBV7-2 and TRBJ2-7; D may be TRBD2 (7 bases). The CDR3 totals 16 residues. The germline gives CDR1 SGHTA, CDR2 FQGNSA. The V end was cut by 6 bases, the J end by 1 base, with 19 bases between. CDR3 sequence (DNA): TGTGCCAGCAGTCTAGGGGGGGGACAAGGGTCCTACGAGCAGTACTTC. Encoded protein: CASSLGGGQGSYEQYF.

The chain joins TRBV6-6 to TRBJ2-7; D is unresolved. V shed 2 bases and J shed 4 bases, with 12 bases lying between them. CDR1 MNHNY and CDR2 SVGAGI come from the germline V gene (reference sequence). The CDR3 runs 14 residues. The CDR3 spells CASSYGSPVYEQYF. In DNA, the CDR3 is TGTGCCAGCAGTTACGGCTCGCCAGTTTACGAGCAGTACTTC.

The V and J genes are TRBV19 and TRBJ1-4, with 7 positions matching TRBD1. Trimming cost V 7 bases and J 7 bases; bases outside gene matches: 6. This CDR3 region has 13 residues. Germline CDR1 and CDR2: LNHDA and SQIVND (reference sequence). The CDR3 coding sequence is TGTGCCAGTAATTCGGGACAGTCTGAAAAACTGTTTTTT. Protein sequence: CASNSGQSEKLFF.

The V and J genes are TRBV6-6 and TRBJ2-3; 9 bases map to TRBD1. Germline values: CDR1 MNHNY, CDR2 SVGAGI (reference sequence). Trimming removed 3 bases from V and 2 bases from J; junction bases left unmatched: 6. The CDR3 is made up of 16 amino acids. CDR3 residues: CASSYRTGGITDTQYF. In DNA, the CDR3 is TGTGCCAGCAGTTATCGAACAGGGGGCATCACAGATACGCAGTATTTT.

This chain uses TRBV6-1 with TRBJ1-5, with D possibly matching TRBD1 (6 bases). The V end was cut by 8 bases, the J end by 2 bases, with 16 bases between. This CDR3 region has 15 residues. Germline CDR1 and CDR2: MNHNS and SASEGT. The CDR3 DNA reads TGTGCCAGCCTGGGGGGCGCGGGGGGCAATCAGCCCCAGCATTTT. Residues: CASLGGAGGNQPQHF.

The CDR3 reads CASSDGRGGNNEQFF. CDR3 DNA sequence: TGTGCCAGCAGTGACGGGCGCGGGGGGAACAATGAGCAGTTCTTC. The chain uses TRBV6-4 and TRBJ2-1; 8 bases map to TRBD2. Germline V gives CDR1 MRHNA, CDR2 SNTAGT. This CDR3 spans 15 amino acids. The J segment lost 5 bases and the V segment lost 2 bases, leaving 5 bases of the junction unmatched.

This chain uses TRBV9 with TRBJ2-2; D perhaps matches TRBD2 (6 bases). The V gene's germline CDR1 is SGDLS and CDR2 YYNGEE. Trimming stripped 3 bases from V and 5 bases from J, with 14 bases between. CDR3 length: 15 amino acids. CDR3 DNA sequence: TGTGCCAGCAGCGCCGGAGGGACGGTGACCGGGGAGCTGTTTTTT. Encoded protein: CASSAGGTVTGELFF.

The J gene is TRBJ1-1, the V gene TRBV9, with 10 bases fitting TRBD1. The V and J ends lost 4 bases and 3 bases, in that order; junction bases with no gene match: 6. CDR1 SGDLS and CDR2 YYNGEE come from the germline V gene. The CDR3 is 15 residues long. CDR3 bases: TGTGCCAGCAGCTCTAGGGGGACAGGGGACACTGAAGCTTTCTTT. Amino acids: CASSSRGTGDTEAFF.

This chain joins TRBV18 and TRBJ2-3; 7 bases match TRBD2. This CDR3 comprises 16 residues. In germline, CDR1 is KGHSH, CDR2 LQKENI. V shed 3 bases, J shed 1 base, and the junction held 7 bases outside the gene matches. The CDR3 DNA reads TGTGCCAGCTCACCTGCGGGACGGGGGGGCACAGATACGCAGTATTTT. Encoded protein: CASSPAGRGGTDTQYF.

The gene calls are TRBV7-2 and TRBJ1-5; D call uncertain. This CDR3 has 15 residues. The V and J ends lost 0 bases and 3 bases respectively, with 9 bases between them. Germline lookup yields CDR1 SGHTA and CDR2 FQGNSA. The CDR3 nucleotides are TGTGCCAGCAGCTTAGCAGGAGACCTCAATCAGCCCCAGCATTTT. It yields the protein CASSLAGDLNQPQHF. Looking up the rest from reference TRBV7-2 and TRBJ1-5 gives the full variable domain: GAGVSQSPSNKVTEKGKDVELRCDPISGHTALYWYRQSLGQGLEFLIYFQGNSAPDKSGLPSDRFSAERTGGSVSTLTIQRTQQEDSAVYLCASSLAGDLNQPQHFGDGTRLSIL.

The chain is built from TRBV19 and TRBJ1-3; 7 bases map to TRBD1. This CDR3 comprises 15 residues. Losses at the gene ends were 4 bases for V and 4 bases for J; bases not matched to a gene: 7. Germline CDR1 is LNHDA and CDR2 is SQIVND (reference sequence). The CDR3: CASSTHRGSGNTIYF. The CDR3 DNA follows: TGTGCCAGTAGTACCCACAGGGGATCGGGAAACACCATATATTTT. Full variable domain (remainder filled in from reference TRBV19 and TRBJ1-3): DGGITQSPKYLFRKEGQNVTLSCEQNLNHDAMYWYRQDPGQGLRLIYYSQIVNDFQKGDIAEGYSVSREKKESFPLTVTSAQKNPTAFYLCASSTHRGSGNTIYFGEGSWLTVV.

This clone was recorded only once. The chain combines TRBV2 with TRBJ1-1; D call uncertain. Germline CDR1 and CDR2: SNHLY and FYNNEI. V lost 5 bases, J lost 6 bases, and 7 bases lay in between. This CDR3 comprises 11 residues. The CDR3 protein is CASSYGPEAFF. CDR3 coding DNA: TGTGCCAGCAGTTACGGTCCTGAAGCTTTCTTT.

The rearrangement joins TRBV7-2 to TRBJ2-3; a possible D gene is TRBD1 (6 bases). Germline V gene data show CDR1 as SGHTA and CDR2 as FQGNSA. The CDR3 length is 17 residues. The V end lost 5 bases, the J end lost 2 bases, and 20 bases lay between the germline ends. CDR3 protein: CASSPRGGQSLTDTQYF. The CDR3 coding sequence is TGTGCCAGCAGCCCGCGAGGTGGACAGTCTCTCACAGATACGCAGTATTTT.

In DNA form, the CDR3 reads TGTGCCAGCAGTACTCGAGCGGGGCCTTTCACAGATACGCAGTATTTT. Encoded protein: CASSTRAGPFTDTQYF. The genes are TRBV6-4 and TRBJ2-3, with 7 bases lining up with TRBD2. V trimming: 5 bases; J trimming: 2 bases; junction bases outside the gene matches: 10. The germline V gene encodes CDR1 MRHNA and CDR2 SNTAGT. The CDR3 is 16 residues long.

This sequence joins TRBV6-5 and TRBJ1-2; possibly TRBD1 for D (6 bases). Trimming took off 7 bases at V and 2 bases at J, with 11 bases between the two ends. The CDR3 covers 13 residues. Germline loops: CDR1 MNHEY, CDR2 SVGAGI. The DNA of the CDR3 is TGTGCCAGCACCCCGACAGGAAACTATGGCTACACCTTC. Protein product: CASTPTGNYGYTF.

The chain combines TRBV10-3 with TRBJ1-5, with D tentatively TRBD1 (5 bases). Germline CDR1 reads ENHRY; CDR2 reads SYGVKD. The CDR3 is 15 residues long. Trimming shortened V by 4 bases and J by 0 bases, and 10 bases separated the two germline ends. The CDR3, as DNA: TGTGCCATCAGTGCCCTAGGGGTTAGCAATCAGCCCCAGCATTTT. This sequence encodes CAISALGVSNQPQHF.

Here the CDR3 DNA reads TGTGCCAGCAGCTTTAGCGGGGGACAAGAGACCCAGTACTTC. Translating it yields CASSFSGGQETQYF. V usage is TRBV7-6 and J usage is TRBJ2-5, with 9 bases identical to TRBD2. CDR3 length: 14 amino acids. Germline V gene lookup returns CDR1 SGHVS and CDR2 FNYEAQ. V lost 3 bases, J lost 2 bases, and 1 base stayed unmatched.

The chain recombines TRBV2 with TRBJ2-1; 7 bases are shared with TRBD2. The J segment lost 7 bases and the V segment lost 4 bases, leaving 10 bases of the junction unmatched. There are 15 residues in the CDR3. Germline CDR1 and CDR2: SNHLY and FYNNEI. CDR3: CASSAGPGLTNEQFF. CDR3 DNA: TGTGCCAGCAGTGCCGGCCCGGGACTAACAAATGAGCAGTTCTTC.

The rearrangement links TRBV4-2 to TRBJ2-7; 7 bases line up with TRBD1. Germline CDR1 reads LGHNA; CDR2 reads YNFKEQ. There are 15 residues in the CDR3. V lost 0 bases and J lost 1; bases outside the gene matches: 3. CDR3 bases: TGTGCCAGCAGCCAAGACTACAGGGGATCCTACGAGCAGTACTTC. This codes for CASSQDYRGSYEQYF.

The chain links TRBV7-3 to TRBJ2-1; 8 nucleotides agree with TRBD1. CDR3 length: 15 amino acids. CDR1 is SGHTA and CDR2 is FQGTGA in the germline V gene. V shed 3 bases, J shed 8 bases, and the junction held 9 bases outside the gene matches. Written as DNA, the CDR3 is TGTGCCAGCAGCTTCGACAGGGGCGGACTTCATGAGCAGTTCTTC. Amino acids: CASSFDRGGLHEQFF.

This clone was seen only once. The chain has TRBV2 and TRBJ2-1, with D possibly matching TRBD2 (5 bases). The V gene lost 3 bases and the J gene lost 11 bases, with 11 bases spanning the gap. The CDR3 loop spans 12 amino acids. Germline V gives CDR1 SNHLY, CDR2 FYNNEI. The CDR3 here is CASSETTRQQFF. In DNA form, the CDR3 reads TGTGCCAGCAGTGAGACTACTAGGCAGCAGTTCTTC.

The gene calls are TRBV19 and TRBJ2-5; TRBD2 agrees at 14 bases. Per germline, CDR1 LNHDA and CDR2 SQIVND (reference sequence). The CDR3 is 14 amino acids. V dropped 7 bases and J dropped 5; count of bases not matched to a gene: 3. CDR3 sequence: CASTTSGGAETQYF. CDR3 DNA sequence: TGTGCCAGTACGACTAGCGGGGGGGCTGAGACCCAGTACTTC.

The CDR3 nucleotides read TGCGCCAGCAGCAGATCCGGGACTAGGGGCCTTGGTGAGCAGTTCTTC. Translating it yields CASSRSGTRGLGEQFF. This chain links TRBV5-1 with TRBJ2-1; 8 bases fit TRBD2. There are 16 residues in the CDR3. Germline-derived CDR1 and CDR2 are SGHRS and YFSETQ. Trimming cost V 4 bases and J 9 bases; bases outside gene matches: 15.

V and J are TRBV19 and TRBJ1-2, with D possibly matching TRBD1 (6 bases). This CDR3 spans 13 amino acids. V was pared by 10 bases and J by 0 bases, with 12 bases between. Looked up from germline, CDR1 is LNHDA and CDR2 is SQIVND (reference sequence). The CDR3 DNA follows: TGTGCCACCTCCACAGGGACTAACTATGGCTACACCTTC. Its translation: CATSTGTNYGYTF.

J is TRBJ1-6 and V is TRBV10-3, with 8 bases fitting TRBD1. With 3 bases clipped from V and 9 bases from J, the junction kept 13 bases outside the gene matches. Germline lookup yields CDR1 ENHRY and CDR2 SYGVKD. This CDR3 region has 17 residues. This CDR3 is CAISENTGGALISPLHF. The CDR3 region has the DNA TGTGCCATCAGTGAAAACACAGGGGGTGCGTTGATTTCACCCCTCCACTTT.

This clone was observed a handful of times. The chain joins TRBV2 to TRBJ1-2, with D perhaps TRBD1 (5 bases). Germline-derived CDR1 and CDR2 are SNHLY and FYNNEI. Trimming removed 3 bases from V and 4 bases from J, with 12 bases in between. This CDR3 is 14 amino acids long. CDR3 DNA sequence: TGTGCCAGCAGTGAGGGGACTGACCTCTATGGCTACACCTTC. Translation gives CASSEGTDLYGYTF.